Described below is a single TCR beta chain sequence and its context. Based on its abundance in the sample, this clonotype is medium-sized (0.01 to 0.1%). Its antigen specificity is not known. Per-base quality was not reported, and no clone a single base away is much larger than it. The source of the sample is a study of spatial heterogeneity in lung cancer (dated by TCRdb to the late 2010s). With regard to the full study: Beta-chain transcripts were consistently detected in greater numbers than alpha-chain transcripts, which likely reflected higher beta-chain transcript abundance. In the raw uncorrected reads, each unique combination of TCR and UMI appeared more than ten times on average. Both alpha and beta chains were TCR-sequenced in samples taken at surgery, namely 220 tumor regions, roughly 64 matched nontumor lung samples and 50 to 60 PBMC samples. In non-small cell lung cancer, the study quantitatively compared TCR alpha and beta repertoires across several tumor regions, matched nontumor lung, and blood. The study linked features of the TCR repertoire to counts of nonsynonymous mutations, which were determined by whole-exome sequencing of tumor tissue.

What the authors observed across the whole study: Additional single-cell paired TCR alpha and beta sequencing was considered necessary to confirm, at a functional level, the hypothesis that regional TCRs recognize regional mutations. Ubiquitous expanded tumor TCRs were detected in blood more often at tumor resection than at routine follow-up.

The time point label on this specimen signifies: sample taken at primary tumor resection. TCR sequencing used whole RNA extracted from tumor and nontumor lung tissue, or from cryopreserved PBMC samples, without cell sorting. Samples were obtained from 72 patients with early-stage, untreated non-small cell lung cancer from the lung TRACERx cohort. Only patients for whom sufficient RNA was available from at least two tumor regions were selected for TCR sequencing. Germline trimming amounts to 4 bases on V and 10 bases on J, with 10 as the count of junction bases outside the gene matches. The CDR3 has 14 amino acids, counting the end cysteine and phenylalanine. Solely the CDR3 DNA is kept, with 42 bases framed from the first base. For CDR1 and CDR2, the germline V gene lists MGHDK and SYGVNS. Preparation of the library involved 5' RACE. The listed sequencing device is NextSeq 500. The TCR library protocol attached a unique molecular identifier to each TCR cDNA molecule to allow correction of PCR and sequencing errors. Per the authors' processing: TCR identification, UMI-based error correction and CDR3 extraction were all carried out with Decombinator tools. Expanded TCRs were defined as those above a frequency of 2 per 1,000, corresponding to the top 1% of the tumor frequency distribution. Renyi diversity was computed with the R vegan package after each repertoire had been subsampled 100 times to 5,000 TCRs. CDR3 similarity networks were built from amino acid triplet string-kernel similarity, with CDR3s being connected when pairwise similarity was above 0.82. TCRdb handled the public reads itself, with Q25 trimming in fastp and clone calling in MiXCR, and kept productive beta chains. Rows with a matching CDR3 protein are joined into one entry that keeps the most common DNA and genes. TCRdb's processing, not the study's, gives the V and J calls here. A total of around 19,000 distinct CDR3 sequences appear in this sample, 20% to 25% of them only once. The leading ten clones occupy 15% to 20% of the sample.

This specimen was PBMCs, taken at surgery. This receptor was identified in a female donor with early-stage non-small cell lung cancer. The rearranged segments are TRBV25-1 and TRBJ2-1; 7 central nucleotides agree with TRBD2. The bases read TGTGCCAGCAGTGTTCGGGAGGACGAGGACGAGCAGTTCTTC. Translated, this is CASSVREDEDEQFF.